One and the same sample provided the 27 T cell receptor beta chains below, sequenced in a study of blood T cell repertoires in COVID-19. This table comes from immunoSEQ multiplex PCR, and its TCRdb copy is limited to in-frame clones, with some not included. The data contain approximately 140,000 clones, around 80% of them singletons. The sample comprised peripheral blood. The receptors were gathered from a man aged 55 to 70 with active or convalescent COVID-19.

This clone was seen a handful of times. The rearrangement links TRBV7-6 to TRBJ2-2, with TRBD2 as a possible D gene (5 bases). The V gene lost 3 bases and the J gene lost 5 bases, with 7 bases spanning the gap. The CDR3 is 13 residues long. Per germline, CDR1 SGHVS and CDR2 FNYEAQ. CDR3 amino acids: CASSLTGTGELFF. CDR3 nucleotide sequence: TGTGCCAGCAGCTTGACGGGGACCGGGGAGCTGTTTTTT.

As DNA, the CDR3 is TGTGCCAGCAGCGCGGACAGGGGACCCACAGATACGCAGTATTTT. Its protein is CASSADRGPTDTQYF. This chain joins TRBV7-9 and TRBJ2-3, with 9 bases fitting TRBD1. J lost 2 bases, V lost 5 bases, and 5 bases had no gene match. CDR3 length: 15 residues. Germline V gene sequence: CDR1 SEHNR, CDR2 FQNEAQ (reference sequence).

The genes are TRBV4-2 and TRBJ2-3; TRBD2 matches at 13 bases. CDR1 is LGHNA and CDR2 is YNFKEQ in the germline V gene. The V and J ends lost 4 bases and 6 bases, in that order; junction bases with no gene match: 7. The CDR3 has 16 amino acids. Written as DNA, the CDR3 is TGTGCCAGCAGCCTCCGGACTAGCGGGAGCGGGGATACGCAGTATTTT. This sequence encodes CASSLRTSGSGDTQYF.

This clone has just one count. The CDR3 loop reads CASSPHGTSGSSGETQYF. CDR3 bases: TGTGCCAGCAGCCCCCACGGGACTAGCGGGAGCTCCGGAGAGACCCAGTACTTC. The V call is TRBV5-5, the J call TRBJ2-5, with 14 bases that match TRBD2. Unmatched junction bases numbered 12, after V lost 4 bases and J lost 4 bases. This CDR3 is built from 18 residues. The germline V gene has CDR1 SGHKS and CDR2 YYEKEE (reference sequence).

This chain uses TRBV28 with TRBJ2-2; 8 bases are a match to TRBD1. The V gene end was trimmed by 3 bases and the J gene end by 1 base; junction bases not matched to a gene: 4. This CDR3 contains 16 residues. Germline V CDR1 and CDR2: MDHEN, SYDVKM. Written as DNA, the CDR3 is TGTGCCAGCAGTTTTTGGGGGACAGGGAACACCGGGGAGCTGTTTTTT. It codes for CASSFWGTGNTGELFF.

This sequence joins TRBV29-1 and TRBJ1-1, with D unclear. CDR3 length: 14 residues. The V end lost 5 bases, the J end lost 3 bases, and 16 bases lay between the germline ends. The V gene's germline CDR1 is SQVTM and CDR2 ANQGSEA. The CDR3 DNA sequence: TGCAGCGTTCACTGGGGTAGCGCTCACACTGAAGCTTTCTTT. It encodes CSVHWGSAHTEAFF.

This clone was observed once. The chain employs TRBV7-9 and TRBJ2-7; a possible D gene is TRBD1 (6 bases). There are 16 residues in the CDR3. With 1 base removed from V and 3 bases from J, the gap between germline ends came to 16 bases. The germline V gene encodes CDR1 SEHNR and CDR2 FQNEAQ (reference sequence). For the CDR3, the DNA is TGTGCCAGCAGCTTAGGCAGGGGATTTACTAACTACGAGCAGTACTTC. Translating gives CASSLGRGFTNYEQYF. The entire variable domain, with the rest obtained from reference TRBV7-9 and TRBJ2-7, is as follows: DTGVSQNPRHKITKRGQNVTFRCDPISEHNRLYWYRQTLGQGPEFLTYFQNEAQLEKSRLLSDRFSAERPKGSFSTLEIQRTEQGDSAMYLCASSLGRGFTNYEQYFGPGTRLTVT.

This rearrangement joins TRBV7-2 to TRBJ2-5, with D unresolved. Germline-derived CDR1 and CDR2 are SGHTA and FQGNSA. Trimming stripped 4 bases from V and 4 bases from J, with 13 bases between. CDR3 size: 14 residues. CDR3 amino acids: CASSYRTVPETQYF. The DNA for the CDR3 is TGTGCCAGCAGCTACCGAACGGTCCCAGAGACCCAGTACTTC.

This chain connects TRBV3-1 (or the pseudogene TRBV3-2) to TRBJ1-1, with a possible D match to TRBD1 (6 bases). Germline CDR1 LGHDT, CDR2 YNNKEL (reference sequence). The CDR3 totals 16 residues. The V and J ends lost 7 bases and 1 base respectively, with 19 bases between them. The CDR3 loop reads CASNPGTHIGNTEAFF. DNA for the CDR3: TGTGCCAGCAACCCCGGGACACATATTGGGAACACTGAAGCTTTCTTT.

This clone turned up a few times. The chain carries TRBV5-1 and TRBJ1-5; 7 positions match TRBD1. Losses at the gene ends were 4 bases for V and 4 bases for J; bases not matched to a gene: 8. The CDR3 covers 15 residues. Germline V gives CDR1 SGHRS, CDR2 YFSETQ. CDR3 coding DNA: TGCGCCAGCAGCCCACGTACAGGGGAGAATCAGCCCCAGCATTTT. It encodes CASSPRTGENQPQHF.

The chain has TRBV7-9 and TRBJ2-5; D is possibly TRBD2 (6 bases). Germline values: CDR1 SEHNR, CDR2 FQNEAQ (reference sequence). Trimming took off 2 bases at V and 3 bases at J, with 10 bases between the two ends. The CDR3 loop spans 14 amino acids. The CDR3 DNA is TGTGCCAGCAGCTTATGGGGGGAGAAAGAGACCCAGTACTTC. As protein: CASSLWGEKETQYF.

V usage is TRBV4-3 and J usage is TRBJ2-2, with D maybe TRBD2 (6 bases). The V and J ends lost 6 bases and 0 bases respectively, with 17 bases between them. The germline V gene has CDR1 LGHNA and CDR2 YSLEER. The CDR3 extends over 17 amino acids. In DNA, the CDR3 is TGCGCCAGCAGGCAGTCTATAGCGGCCGCGAACACCGGGGAGCTGTTTTTT. Protein product: CASRQSIAAANTGELFF.

The gene calls are TRBV15 and TRBJ2-5; 9 nucleotides align to TRBD1. The CDR3 is 15 amino acids. V shed 5 bases, J shed 4 bases, and the junction held 8 bases outside the gene matches. CDR1 is LNHNV, CDR2 YYDKDF, per germline (reference sequence). The chain's CDR3 is CATSRGQGLLETQYF. The CDR3, as DNA: TGTGCCACCAGCCGGGGACAGGGCCTTTTAGAGACCCAGTACTTC. Filled out from reference TRBV15 and TRBJ2-5, the complete variable domain reads DAMVIQNPRYQVTQFGKPVTLSCSQTLNHNVMYWYQQKSSQAPKLLFHYYDKDFNNEADTPDNFQSRRPNTSFCFLDIRSPGLGDTAMYLCATSRGQGLLETQYFGPGTRLLVL.

A note on this clone: Other DNA variants within this sample encode the same CDR3. The chain is built from TRBV12-3 or TRBV12-4 and TRBJ1-5; D might be TRBD1 (5 bases). Trimming pared 0 bases from V and 7 bases from J, leaving 7 bases between. This CDR3 is built from 13 residues. CDR3 region: CASSLAGGQPQHF. In DNA, the CDR3 is TGTGCCAGCAGTTTAGCGGGGGGGCAGCCCCAGCATTTT.

The rearrangement links TRBV5-1 to TRBJ1-1, with D uncertain. Per germline, CDR1 SGHRS and CDR2 YFSETQ. This CDR3 has 15 amino acids. The germline V and J ends were trimmed by 4 bases and 1 base, with 14 bases remaining between them. The CDR3 loop reads CASSPAVMGNTEAFF. DNA of the CDR3: TGCGCCAGCAGCCCCGCGGTTATGGGGAACACTGAAGCTTTCTTT.

V is TRBV21-1 and J is TRBJ2-7; the table assigns TRBD2, which was not confirmed against the DNA. TRBV21-1 is a documented pseudogene. CDR3 length: 16 residues. CDR3 sequence: CASSKRQRENSYEQYF. CDR3 in DNA: TGTGCCAGCAGCAAACGGCAGCGGGAGAATTCCTACGAGCAGTACTTC.

The rearrangement joins TRBV5-6 to TRBJ2-5; D possibly corresponds to TRBD2 (6 bases). Trimming removed 0 bases from V and 0 bases from J, with 9 bases in between. Germline V gene lookup returns CDR1 SGHDT and CDR2 YYEEEE. This CDR3 region has 15 residues. CDR3 DNA sequence: TGTGCCAGCAGCTTGGACTGGGACTACCAAGAGACCCAGTACTTC. Encoded protein: CASSLDWDYQETQYF.

This chain connects TRBV2 to TRBJ1-1; D is undetermined. Germline lookup yields CDR1 SNHLY and CDR2 FYNNEI. Trimming shortened V by 4 bases and J by 3 bases, and 6 bases separated the two germline ends. The CDR3 spans 12 residues. The CDR3: CASSVLDTEAFF. CDR3 coding DNA: TGTGCCAGCAGTGTCCTTGACACTGAAGCTTTCTTT.

J is TRBJ2-6 and V is TRBV4-3; TRBD2 might be the D (6 bases). V lost 1 base, J lost 0 bases, and 10 bases lay in between. Germline CDR1 LGHNA, CDR2 YSLEER. CDR3 size: 17 residues. CDR3 DNA sequence: TGCGCCAGCAGCCAAGTTCTGGGAGGCTCTGGGGCCAACGTCCTGACTTTC. It encodes CASSQVLGGSGANVLTF.

This chain joins TRBV7-2 and TRBJ2-1, with TRBD2 matching over 13 bases. The trim removed 5 bases at V and 8 bases at J, leaving 6 bases unmatched. The CDR3 sequence is 15 residues long. Germline V gene data show CDR1 as SGHTA and CDR2 as FQGNSA. CDR3 region: CASSDGTSGNHEQFF. DNA for the CDR3: TGTGCCAGCAGCGACGGGACTAGCGGGAACCATGAGCAGTTCTTC.

The chain is built from TRBV2 and TRBJ1-5, with D possibly being TRBD1 (6 bases). V was cut by 2 bases and J by 12 bases, with 20 bases left in between. The CDR3 length is 15 residues. Germline V lookup: CDR1 SNHLY, CDR2 FYNNEI. The CDR3 here is CASSESGGALGDQHF. The CDR3 DNA follows: TGTGCCAGCAGTGAATCGGGGGGGGCCCTTGGGGACCAGCATTTT.

The chain couples TRBV28 to TRBJ1-5, with 7 bases fitting TRBD1. With V trimmed by 2 bases and J by 6 bases, 4 bases remained unmatched. The CDR3 is 14 residues long. The germline CDR1 and CDR2 sequences are MDHEN and SYDVKM. This CDR3 reads CASSLGGQAQPQHF. DNA for the CDR3: TGTGCCAGCAGTTTAGGTGGACAGGCTCAGCCCCAGCATTTT.

J is TRBJ2-3 and V is TRBV9; D is unclear. Germline CDR1 and CDR2: SGDLS and YYNGEE. This CDR3 contains 15 residues. Trimming shortened V by 0 bases and J by 2 bases, and 10 bases separated the two germline ends. CDR3 loop: CASSVGSRLTDTQYF. In nucleotides, the CDR3 is TGTGCCAGCAGCGTAGGAAGCAGACTCACAGATACGCAGTATTTT.

This clone has just a few counts. The chain joins TRBV4-1 to TRBJ1-3; 8 bases align to TRBD1. The trim removed 0 bases at V and 2 bases at J, leaving 3 bases unmatched. Per the germline V gene, CDR1 is MGHRA and CDR2 is YSYEKL. The CDR3 runs to 16 residues. Here the CDR3 DNA reads TGCGCCAGCAGCCAAGATGGACAGGGAGCTGGAAACACCATATATTTT. As protein: CASSQDGQGAGNTIYF.

V usage is TRBV12-3 or TRBV12-4 and J usage is TRBJ1-5; no definite D call. The germline V and J ends were trimmed by 0 bases and 6 bases, with 6 bases remaining between them. The CDR3 length is 13 residues. CDR3 sequence reads: CASSLAPRQPQHF. CDR3 in DNA: TGTGCCAGCAGTTTAGCCCCTCGTCAGCCCCAGCATTTT.

The rearrangement joins TRBV18 to TRBJ2-7; 13 bases map to TRBD2. The CDR3 consists of 16 residues. The V segment lost 3 bases and the J segment 4 bases; nucleotides outside the gene matches: 6. Germline V gene sequence: CDR1 KGHSH, CDR2 LQKENI. This CDR3 reads CASSPGGLAGLYEQYF. CDR3 DNA sequence: TGTGCCAGCTCACCCGGGGGACTAGCGGGGCTGTACGAGCAGTACTTC.

V usage is TRBV4-1 and J usage is TRBJ1-4, with D unresolved. V shed 1 base and J shed 3 bases, with 6 bases lying between them. The V gene's germline CDR1 is MGHRA and CDR2 YSYEKL. The CDR3 is made up of 14 amino acids. CDR3: CASSQGRANEKLFF. CDR3 bases: TGCGCCAGCAGCCAAGGACGGGCTAATGAAAAACTGTTTTTT.